These T cell receptor beta chains were read from a single sample in a study of T cell responses to AZD1222 COVID-19 vaccine. Some clones are missing from TCRdb's copy, which holds only in-frame ones; the method was immunoSEQ multiplex PCR. The table has about 120,000 clones, around nine tenths seen once. This specimen was peripheral blood, taken on day 0 of AZD1222 vaccination. The receptors stem from an adult in good health. The CDR3 runs from the conserved cysteine through the conserved F or W. D genes are given only for firm matches. Rows may omit the clone size; those that give it use once, few, many or a size class.

cdr3_nt cdr3_aa j_call clone_size d_call v_call
TGTGCCAGTAGTAGGCTAGCGGGTAGCTCCTACGAGCAGTACTTC CASSRLAGSSYEQYF TRBJ2-7 . TRBD2 TRBV19
TGTGCCAGCAGTGCTCCGGGACAGATGAACACTGAAGCTTTCTTT CASSAPGQMNTEAFF TRBJ1-1 . TRBD1 TRBV28
TGTGCCAGCAGTTCCGCCGGGACAGGGGCTCAGCCCCAGCATTTT CASSSAGTGAQPQHF TRBJ1-5 once TRBD1 TRBV6-5
TGTGCCAGCAGCCCCCAACCGGGAATCCCCTACGAGCAGTACTTC CASSPQPGIPYEQYF TRBJ2-7 . . TRBV3-1/TRBV3-2
TGCAGTGCTAGGGTGGGTGCACAAGCTTTCTTT CSARVGAQAFF TRBJ1-1 few . TRBV20-1
TGTGCCAGCACCCCCGAAGACCCGGGGTCTCCCTACGAGCAGTACTTC CASTPEDPGSPYEQYF TRBJ2-7 . . TRBV5-4
TGTGCCACCACAGCCCCAGCCCAAGAGACCCAGTACTTC CATTAPAQETQYF TRBJ2-5 . . TRBV5-4
TGTGCCAGCAGTCAACCTCGACAGGGACGTAATGAAAAACTGTTTTTT CASSQPRQGRNEKLFF TRBJ1-4 . TRBD1 TRBV28
TGTGCCAGCACCTACCTGGACGGGAACACTGAAGCTTTCTTT CASTYLDGNTEAFF TRBJ1-1 . . TRBV6-5
TGTGCCAGCAGCCCCCCTGGGCGAGGGAACACTGAAGCTTTCTTT CASSPPGRGNTEAFF TRBJ1-1 . . TRBV7-2
TGTGCCAGCAGCGTAGGCGGGACAGGGGGCGCGTCTGGAAACACCATATATTTT CASSVGGTGGASGNTIYF TRBJ1-3 . TRBD1 TRBV9
TGTGCCAGCAGCCTCGGGGGGGGCCCCTCCTATAATTCACCCCTCCACTTT CASSLGGGPSYNSPLHF TRBJ1-6 . . TRBV21-1
TGTGCCACCAGCAGAGATAGTGGGACAGGGGTCGGGAATCAGCCCCAGCATTTT CATSRDSGTGVGNQPQHF TRBJ1-5 . TRBD1 TRBV15
TGTGCCAGCAGGGAAGGGGGGACAGGGTCCAATGAGCAGTTCTTC CASREGGTGSNEQFF TRBJ2-1 . TRBD1 TRBV13
TGTGCCAGCAGCTTAAGGGGAGGACAGGGGGCGTTAGGGGCCAACGTCCTGACTTTC CASSLRGGQGALGANVLTF TRBJ2-6 . TRBD1 TRBV11-2
TGTGCCAGTACAGCAGGGTATCAGCCCCAGCATTTT CASTAGYQPQHF TRBJ1-5 once . TRBV19
TGTGCCAGCAGCCATACCGGGACAGGGCTCTTCGGACTGTTTTTT CASSHTGTGLFGLFF TRBJ1-4 once TRBD1 TRBV3-1/TRBV3-2
TGTGCCAGCAGCTTGATGGGGGCCGAGAATCAGCCCCAGCATTTT CASSLMGAENQPQHF TRBJ1-5 . . TRBV5-6
TGTGCCAGCAGCGTTGGGGACAGGGGGCAAGGCGAGCAGTACTTC CASSVGDRGQGEQYF TRBJ2-7 . TRBD1 TRBV5-4
TGTGCCAAAACACGGGACAGCAATCAGCCCCAGCATTTT CAKTRDSNQPQHF TRBJ1-5 . . TRBV28
TGTGCCAGCAGTTTGGGGTTCCCTGAAGCTTTCTTT CASSLGFPEAFF TRBJ1-1 . . TRBV28
TGTGCCAGCAGTTTATTAGGCGGGACAGGGAGCTACGAGCAGTACTTC CASSLLGGTGSYEQYF TRBJ2-7 . TRBD1 TRBV27